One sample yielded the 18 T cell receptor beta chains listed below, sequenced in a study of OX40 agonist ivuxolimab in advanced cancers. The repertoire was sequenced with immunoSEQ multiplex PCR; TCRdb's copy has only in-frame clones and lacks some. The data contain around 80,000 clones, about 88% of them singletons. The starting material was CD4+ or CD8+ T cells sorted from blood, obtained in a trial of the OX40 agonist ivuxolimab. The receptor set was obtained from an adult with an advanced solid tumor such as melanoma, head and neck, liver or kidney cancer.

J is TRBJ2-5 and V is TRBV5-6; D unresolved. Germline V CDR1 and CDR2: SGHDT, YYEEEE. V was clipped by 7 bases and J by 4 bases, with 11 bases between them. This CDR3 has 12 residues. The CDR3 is CASALGIETQYF. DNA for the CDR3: TGTGCCAGCGCCTTGGGGATAGAGACCCAGTACTTC.

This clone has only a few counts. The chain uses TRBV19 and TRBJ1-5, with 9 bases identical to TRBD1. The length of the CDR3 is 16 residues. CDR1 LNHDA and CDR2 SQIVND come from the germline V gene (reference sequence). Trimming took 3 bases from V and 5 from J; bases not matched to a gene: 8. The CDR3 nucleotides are TGTGCCAGTAGTATCATTGGGACAGGGATGTATCAGCCCCAGCATTTT. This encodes CASSIIGTGMYQPQHF. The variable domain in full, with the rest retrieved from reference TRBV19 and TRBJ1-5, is DGGITQSPKYLFRKEGQNVTLSCEQNLNHDAMYWYRQDPGQGLRLIYYSQIVNDFQKGDIAEGYSVSREKKESFPLTVTSAQKNPTAFYLCASSIIGTGMYQPQHFGDGTRLSIL.

CDR3 loop: CASSLTGTGNHEQFF. DNA for the CDR3: TGTGCCAGCAGCTTAACCGGGACAGGCAATCATGAGCAGTTCTTC. V and J are TRBV7-3 and TRBJ2-1, with 8 nucleotides matching TRBD1. V was clipped by 0 bases and J by 8 bases; unmatched bases: 6. The CDR3 is made up of 15 amino acids. Germline loops: CDR1 SGHTA, CDR2 FQGTGA. Drawing the rest from reference TRBV7-3 and TRBJ2-1, the complete variable domain is GAGVSQTPSNKVTEKGKYVELRCDPISGHTALYWYRQSLGQGPEFLIYFQGTGAADDSGLPNDRFFAVRPEGSVSTLKIQRTERGDSAVYLCASSLTGTGNHEQFFGPGTRLTVL.

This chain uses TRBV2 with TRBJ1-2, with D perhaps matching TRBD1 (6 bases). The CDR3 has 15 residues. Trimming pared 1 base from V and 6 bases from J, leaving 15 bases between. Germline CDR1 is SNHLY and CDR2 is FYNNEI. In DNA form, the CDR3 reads TGTGCCAGCAGTGAAGATAGGACAGAGGCCCATGGCTACACCTTC. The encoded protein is CASSEDRTEAHGYTF.

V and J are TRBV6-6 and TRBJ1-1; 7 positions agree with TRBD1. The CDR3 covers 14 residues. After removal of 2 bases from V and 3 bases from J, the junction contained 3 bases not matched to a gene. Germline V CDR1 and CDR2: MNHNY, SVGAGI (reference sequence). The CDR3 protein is CASSYRGLDTEAFF. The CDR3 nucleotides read TGTGCCAGCAGTTACAGGGGGCTGGACACTGAAGCTTTCTTT.

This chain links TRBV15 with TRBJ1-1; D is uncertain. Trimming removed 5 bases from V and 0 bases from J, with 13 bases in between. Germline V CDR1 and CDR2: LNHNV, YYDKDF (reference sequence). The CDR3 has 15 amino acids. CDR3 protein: CATSLPPGMNTEAFF. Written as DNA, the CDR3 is TGTGCCACCAGCCTCCCGCCGGGGATGAACACTGAAGCTTTCTTT.

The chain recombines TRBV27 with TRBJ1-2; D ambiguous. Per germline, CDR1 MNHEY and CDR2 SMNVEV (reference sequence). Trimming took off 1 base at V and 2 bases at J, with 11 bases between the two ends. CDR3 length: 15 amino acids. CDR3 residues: CASSLYPSGNYGYTF. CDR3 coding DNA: TGTGCCAGCAGTTTATACCCCAGTGGAAACTATGGCTACACCTTC.

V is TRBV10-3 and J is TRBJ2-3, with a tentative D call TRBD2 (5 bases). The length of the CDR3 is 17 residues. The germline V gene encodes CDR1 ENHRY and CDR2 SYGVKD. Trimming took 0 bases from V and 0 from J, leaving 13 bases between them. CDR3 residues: CAISESKSGGSTDTQYF. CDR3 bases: TGTGCCATCAGTGAGTCGAAGTCAGGAGGTAGCACAGATACGCAGTATTTT.

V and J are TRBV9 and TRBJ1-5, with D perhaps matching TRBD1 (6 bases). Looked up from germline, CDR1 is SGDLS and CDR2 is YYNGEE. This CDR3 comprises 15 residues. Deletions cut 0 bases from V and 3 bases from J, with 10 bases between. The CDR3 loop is CASSVGTGYNQPQHF. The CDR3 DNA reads TGTGCCAGCAGCGTAGGAACAGGGTACAATCAGCCCCAGCATTTT. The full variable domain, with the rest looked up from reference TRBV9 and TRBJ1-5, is DSGVTQTPKHLITATGQRVTLRCSPRSGDLSVYWYQQSLDQGLQFLIQYYNGEERAKGNILERFSAQQFPDLHSELNLSSLELGDSALYFCASSVGTGYNQPQHFGDGTRLSIL.

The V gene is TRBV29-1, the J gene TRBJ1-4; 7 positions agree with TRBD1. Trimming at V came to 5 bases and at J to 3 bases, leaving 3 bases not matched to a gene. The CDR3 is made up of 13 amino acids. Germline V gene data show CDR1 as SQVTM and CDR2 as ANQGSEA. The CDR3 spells CSVRRGPNEKLFF. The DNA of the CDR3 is TGCAGCGTTCGAAGGGGGCCTAATGAAAAACTGTTTTTT.

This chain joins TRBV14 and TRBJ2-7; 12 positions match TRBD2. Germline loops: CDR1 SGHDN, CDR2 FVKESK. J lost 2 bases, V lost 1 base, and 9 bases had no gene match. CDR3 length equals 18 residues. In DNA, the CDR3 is TGTGCCAGCAGCCAAGTCGCTAGCGGGGGGGCCGATCCCTACGAGCAGTACGTC. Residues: CASSQVASGGADPYEQYV.

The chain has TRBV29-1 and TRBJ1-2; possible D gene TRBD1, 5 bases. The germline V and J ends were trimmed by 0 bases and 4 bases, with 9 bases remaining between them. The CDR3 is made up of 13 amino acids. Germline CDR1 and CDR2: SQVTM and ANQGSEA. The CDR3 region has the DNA TGCAGCGTTGAAGACGACAGCCGCTATGGCTACACCTTC. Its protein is CSVEDDSRYGYTF. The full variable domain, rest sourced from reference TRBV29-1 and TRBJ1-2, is SAVISQKPSRDICQRGTSLTIQCQVDSQVTMMFWYRQQPGQSLTLIATANQGSEATYESGFVIDKFPISRPNLTFSTLTVSNMSPEDSSIYLCSVEDDSRYGYTFGSGTRLTVV.

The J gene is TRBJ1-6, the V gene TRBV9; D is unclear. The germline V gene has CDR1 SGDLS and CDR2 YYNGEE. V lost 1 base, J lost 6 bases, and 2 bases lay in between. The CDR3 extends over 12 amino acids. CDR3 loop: CASSVPNSPLHF. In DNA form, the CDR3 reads TGTGCCAGCAGCGTACCTAATTCACCCCTCCACTTT.

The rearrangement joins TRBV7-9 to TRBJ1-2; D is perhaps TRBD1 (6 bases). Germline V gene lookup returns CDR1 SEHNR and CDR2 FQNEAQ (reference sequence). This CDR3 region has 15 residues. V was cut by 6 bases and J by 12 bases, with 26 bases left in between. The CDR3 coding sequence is TGTGCCAGCAGTCCTTTTGAGCTTATTTCTGGGGGCCACACCTTC. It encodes CASSPFELISGGHTF.

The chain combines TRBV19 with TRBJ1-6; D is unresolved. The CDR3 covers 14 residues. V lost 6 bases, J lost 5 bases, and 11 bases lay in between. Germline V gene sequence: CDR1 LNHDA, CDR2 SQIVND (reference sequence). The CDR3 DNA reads TGTGCCAGTAGGTCCAGCCACCATAATTCACCCCTCCACTTT. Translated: CASRSSHHNSPLHF.

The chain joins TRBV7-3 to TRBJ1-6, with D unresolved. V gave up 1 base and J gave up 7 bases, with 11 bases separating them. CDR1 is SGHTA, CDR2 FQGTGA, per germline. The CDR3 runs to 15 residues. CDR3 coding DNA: TGTGCCAGCAGCTTAATGGGGAATACGAATTCACCCCTCCACTTT. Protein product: CASSLMGNTNSPLHF.

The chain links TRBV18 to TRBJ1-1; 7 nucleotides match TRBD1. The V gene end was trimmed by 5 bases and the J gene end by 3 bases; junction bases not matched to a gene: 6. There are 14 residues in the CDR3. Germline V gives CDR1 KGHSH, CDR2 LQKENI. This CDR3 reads CASSTLTGDTEAFF. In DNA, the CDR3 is TGTGCCAGCTCAACATTAACAGGGGACACTGAAGCTTTCTTT.

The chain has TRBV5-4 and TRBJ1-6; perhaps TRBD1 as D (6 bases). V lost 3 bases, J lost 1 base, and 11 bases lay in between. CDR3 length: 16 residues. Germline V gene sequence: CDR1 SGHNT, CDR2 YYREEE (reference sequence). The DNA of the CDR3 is TGTGCCAGCAGCTCGGCAGGGGAGTCCTATAATTCACCCCTCCACTTT. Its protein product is CASSSAGESYNSPLHF.